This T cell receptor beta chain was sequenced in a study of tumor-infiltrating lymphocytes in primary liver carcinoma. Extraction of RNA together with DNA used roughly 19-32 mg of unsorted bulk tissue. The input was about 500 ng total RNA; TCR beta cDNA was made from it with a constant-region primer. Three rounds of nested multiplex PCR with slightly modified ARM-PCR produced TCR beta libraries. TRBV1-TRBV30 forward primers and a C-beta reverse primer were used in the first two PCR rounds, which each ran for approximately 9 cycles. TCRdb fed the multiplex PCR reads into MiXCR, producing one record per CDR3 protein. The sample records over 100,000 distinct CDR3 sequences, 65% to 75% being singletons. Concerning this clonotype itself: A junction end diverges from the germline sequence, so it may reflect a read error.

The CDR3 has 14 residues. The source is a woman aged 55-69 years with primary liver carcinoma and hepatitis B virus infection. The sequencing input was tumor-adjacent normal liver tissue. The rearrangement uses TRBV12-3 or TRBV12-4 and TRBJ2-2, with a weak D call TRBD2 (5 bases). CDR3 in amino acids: CASTQMGSTGELFF. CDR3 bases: TGTGCCAGCACCCAAATGGGTAGCACCGGGGAGCTGTTCTTT.